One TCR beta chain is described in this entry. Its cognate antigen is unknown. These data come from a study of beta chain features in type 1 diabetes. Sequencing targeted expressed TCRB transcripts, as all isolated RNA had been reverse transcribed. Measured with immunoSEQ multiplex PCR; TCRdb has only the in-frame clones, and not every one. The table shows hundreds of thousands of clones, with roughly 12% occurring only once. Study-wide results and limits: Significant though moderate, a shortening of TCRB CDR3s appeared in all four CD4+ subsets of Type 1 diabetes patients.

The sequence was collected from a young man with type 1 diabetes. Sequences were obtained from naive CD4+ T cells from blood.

CDR3 sequence reads: CAIMGGTYNSPLHF. Here the CDR3 DNA reads TGTGCCATCATGGGGGGAACCTATAATTCACCCCTCCACTTT. This chain uses TRBV10-3 with TRBJ1-6, with D perhaps matching TRBD1 (5 bases). CDR1 and CDR2 from the germline V gene are ENHRY and SYGVKD. V shed 7 bases and J shed 2 bases, with 9 bases lying between them. The CDR3 length is 14 residues.